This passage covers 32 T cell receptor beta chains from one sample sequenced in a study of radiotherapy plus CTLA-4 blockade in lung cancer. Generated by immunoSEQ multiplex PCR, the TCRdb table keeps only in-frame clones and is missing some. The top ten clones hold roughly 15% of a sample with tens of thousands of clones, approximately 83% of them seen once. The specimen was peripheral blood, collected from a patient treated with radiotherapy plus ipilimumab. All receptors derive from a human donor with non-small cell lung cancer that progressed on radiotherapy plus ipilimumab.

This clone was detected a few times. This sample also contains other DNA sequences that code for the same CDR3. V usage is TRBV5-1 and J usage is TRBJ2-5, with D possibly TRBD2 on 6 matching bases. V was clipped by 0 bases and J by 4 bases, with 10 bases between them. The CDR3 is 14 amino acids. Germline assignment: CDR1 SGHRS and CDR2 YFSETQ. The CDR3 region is CASSLGLEGETQYF. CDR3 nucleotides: TGCGCCAGCAGCTTGGGACTAGAAGGAGAGACCCAGTACTTC. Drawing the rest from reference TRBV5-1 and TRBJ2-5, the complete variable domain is KAGVTQTPRYLIKTRGQQVTLSCSPISGHRSVSWYQQTPGQGLQFLFEYFSETQRNKGNFPGRFSGRQFSNSRSEMNVSTLELGDSALYLCASSLGLEGETQYFGPGTRLLVL.

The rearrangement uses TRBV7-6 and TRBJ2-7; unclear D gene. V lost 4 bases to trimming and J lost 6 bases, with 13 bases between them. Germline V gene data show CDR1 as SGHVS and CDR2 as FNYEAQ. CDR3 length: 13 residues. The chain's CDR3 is CASSSSGPIEQYF. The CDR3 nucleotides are TGTGCCAGCAGCTCCTCAGGACCTATCGAGCAGTACTTC.

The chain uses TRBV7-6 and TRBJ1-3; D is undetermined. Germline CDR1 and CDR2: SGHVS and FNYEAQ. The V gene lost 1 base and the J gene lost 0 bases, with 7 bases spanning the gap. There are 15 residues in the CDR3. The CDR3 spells CASSLGQISGNTIYF. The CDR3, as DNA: TGTGCCAGCAGCTTAGGCCAGATCTCTGGAAACACCATATATTTT.

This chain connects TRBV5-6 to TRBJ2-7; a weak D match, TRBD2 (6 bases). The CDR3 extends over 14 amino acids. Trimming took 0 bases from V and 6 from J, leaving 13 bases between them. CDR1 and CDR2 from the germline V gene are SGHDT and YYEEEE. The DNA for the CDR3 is TGTGCCAGCAGCTTGGTCTGGACTACGGGCGAGCAGTACTTC. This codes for CASSLVWTTGEQYF.

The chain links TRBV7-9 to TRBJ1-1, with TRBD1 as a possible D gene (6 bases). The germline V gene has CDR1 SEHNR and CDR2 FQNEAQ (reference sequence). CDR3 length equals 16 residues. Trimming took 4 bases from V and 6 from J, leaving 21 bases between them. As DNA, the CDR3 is TGTGCCAGCAGCTCCTCCCCTCCTCCGGGACACCCTGAAGCTTTCTTT. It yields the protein CASSSSPPPGHPEAFF.

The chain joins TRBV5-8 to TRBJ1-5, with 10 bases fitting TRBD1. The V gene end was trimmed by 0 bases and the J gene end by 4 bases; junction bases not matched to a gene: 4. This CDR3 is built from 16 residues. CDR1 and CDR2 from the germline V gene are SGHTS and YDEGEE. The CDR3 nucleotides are TGTGCCAGCAGCTTGGGGGACAGGGGTTTGAATCAGCCCCAGCATTTT. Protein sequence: CASSLGDRGLNQPQHF.

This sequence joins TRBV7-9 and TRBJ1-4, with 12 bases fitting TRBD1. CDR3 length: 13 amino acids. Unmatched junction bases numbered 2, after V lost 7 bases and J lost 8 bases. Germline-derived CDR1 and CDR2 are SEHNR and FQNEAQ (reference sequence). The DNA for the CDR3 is TGTGCCAGCAAGGGACAGGGGGCGGAAAAACTGTTTTTT. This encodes CASKGQGAEKLFF.

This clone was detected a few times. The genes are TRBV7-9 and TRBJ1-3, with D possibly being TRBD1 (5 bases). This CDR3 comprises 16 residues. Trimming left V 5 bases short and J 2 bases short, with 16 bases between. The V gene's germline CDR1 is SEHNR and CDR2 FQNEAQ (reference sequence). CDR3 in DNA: TGTGCCAGCAGCCGCTTACGACAGAGGGCTGGAAACACCATATATTTT. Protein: CASSRLRQRAGNTIYF. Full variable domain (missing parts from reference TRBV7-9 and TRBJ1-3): DTGVSQNPRHKITKRGQNVTFRCDPISEHNRLYWYRQTLGQGPEFLTYFQNEAQLEKSRLLSDRFSAERPKGSFSTLEIQRTEQGDSAMYLCASSRLRQRAGNTIYFGEGSWLTVV.

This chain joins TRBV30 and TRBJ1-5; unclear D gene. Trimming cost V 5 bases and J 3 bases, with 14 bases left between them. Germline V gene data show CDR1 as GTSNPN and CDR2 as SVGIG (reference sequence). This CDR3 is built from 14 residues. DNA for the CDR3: TGTGCCTGGGGGATGGGAGGGAACAATCAGCCCCAGCATTTT. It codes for CAWGMGGNNQPQHF. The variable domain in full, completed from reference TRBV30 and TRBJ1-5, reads SQTIHQWPATLVQPVGSPLSLECTVEGTSNPNLYWYRQAAGRGLQLLFYSVGIGQISSEVPQNLSASRPQDRQFILSSKKLLLSDSGFYLCAWGMGGNNQPQHFGDGTRLSIL.

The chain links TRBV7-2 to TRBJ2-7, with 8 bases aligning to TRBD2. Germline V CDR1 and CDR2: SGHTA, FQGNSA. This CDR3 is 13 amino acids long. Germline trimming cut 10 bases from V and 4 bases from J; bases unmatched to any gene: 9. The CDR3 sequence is CATHRASGYEQYF. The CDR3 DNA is TGTGCCACCCACCGGGCTAGCGGGTACGAGCAGTACTTC.

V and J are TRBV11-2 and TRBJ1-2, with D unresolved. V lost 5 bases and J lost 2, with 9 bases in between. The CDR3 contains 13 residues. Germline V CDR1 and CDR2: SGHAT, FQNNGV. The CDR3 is CASSPLPNYGYTF. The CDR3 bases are TGTGCCAGCAGCCCATTGCCCAACTATGGCTACACCTTC.

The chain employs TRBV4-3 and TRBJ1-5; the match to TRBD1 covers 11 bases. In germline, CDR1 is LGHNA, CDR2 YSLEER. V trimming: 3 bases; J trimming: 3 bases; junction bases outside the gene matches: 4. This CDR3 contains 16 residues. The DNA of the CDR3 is TGCGCCAGCAGCCAGGACAGGGGGCAGCCCAATCAGCCCCAGCATTTT. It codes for CASSQDRGQPNQPQHF.

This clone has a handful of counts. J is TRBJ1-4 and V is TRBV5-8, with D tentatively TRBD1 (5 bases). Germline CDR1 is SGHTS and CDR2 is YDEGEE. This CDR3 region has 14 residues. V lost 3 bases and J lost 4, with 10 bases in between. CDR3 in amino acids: CASSWGTGNEKLFF. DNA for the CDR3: TGTGCCAGCAGCTGGGGGACTGGTAATGAAAAACTGTTTTTT.

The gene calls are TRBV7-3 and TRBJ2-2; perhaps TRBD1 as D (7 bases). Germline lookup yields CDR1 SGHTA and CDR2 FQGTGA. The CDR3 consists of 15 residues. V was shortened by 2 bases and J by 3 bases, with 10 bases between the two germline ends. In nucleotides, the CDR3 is TGTGCCAGCAGCTTATCAGGGGGGTACACCGGGGAGCTGTTTTTT. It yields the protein CASSLSGGYTGELFF.

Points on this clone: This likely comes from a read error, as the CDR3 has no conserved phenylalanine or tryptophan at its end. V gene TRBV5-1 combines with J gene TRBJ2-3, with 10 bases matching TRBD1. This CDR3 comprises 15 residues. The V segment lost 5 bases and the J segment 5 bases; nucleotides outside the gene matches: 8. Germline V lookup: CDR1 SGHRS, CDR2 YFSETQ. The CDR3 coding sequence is TGCGCCAGCAGGGAGGGGACAGGGGCCCAAGATACGCAGTATTCT. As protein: CASREGTGAQDTQYS.

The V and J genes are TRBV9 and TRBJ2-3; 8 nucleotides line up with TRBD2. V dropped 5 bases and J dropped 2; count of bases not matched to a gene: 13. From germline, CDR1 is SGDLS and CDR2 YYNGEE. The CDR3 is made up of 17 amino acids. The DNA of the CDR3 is TGTGCCAGCAGGGATCCCGTGTCGGGGGGGCCCACAGATACGCAGTATTTT. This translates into CASRDPVSGGPTDTQYF.

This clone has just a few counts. In DNA, the CDR3 is TGTGCCAGCAGTGGGTCCGGGAACACTGAAGCTTTCTTT. This translates into CASSGSGNTEAFF. This rearrangement joins TRBV27 to TRBJ1-1; no clear D. Germline values: CDR1 MNHEY, CDR2 SMNVEV (reference sequence). Trimming pared 5 bases from V and 1 base from J, leaving 8 bases between. The CDR3 totals 13 residues.

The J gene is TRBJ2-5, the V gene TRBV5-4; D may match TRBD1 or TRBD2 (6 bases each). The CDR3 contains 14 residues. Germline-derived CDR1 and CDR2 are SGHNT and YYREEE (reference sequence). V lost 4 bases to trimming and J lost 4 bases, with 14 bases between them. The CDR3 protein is CASSGRGGPETQYF. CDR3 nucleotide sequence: TGTGCCAGCAGCGGGCGTGGGGGGCCAGAGACCCAGTACTTC.

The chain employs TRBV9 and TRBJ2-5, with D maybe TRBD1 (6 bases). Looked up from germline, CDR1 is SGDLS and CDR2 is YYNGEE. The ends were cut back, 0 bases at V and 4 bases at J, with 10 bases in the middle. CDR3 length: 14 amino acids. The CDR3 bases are TGTGCCAGCAGCGTAGAGGGACATTCAGAGACCCAGTACTTC. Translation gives CASSVEGHSETQYF.

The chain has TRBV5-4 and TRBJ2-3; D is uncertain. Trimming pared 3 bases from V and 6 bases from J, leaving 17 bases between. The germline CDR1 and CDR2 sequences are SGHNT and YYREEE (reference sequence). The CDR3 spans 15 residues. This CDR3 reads CASSSKAAHSDTQYF. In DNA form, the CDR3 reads TGTGCCAGCAGCTCGAAAGCAGCCCACTCGGATACGCAGTATTTT.

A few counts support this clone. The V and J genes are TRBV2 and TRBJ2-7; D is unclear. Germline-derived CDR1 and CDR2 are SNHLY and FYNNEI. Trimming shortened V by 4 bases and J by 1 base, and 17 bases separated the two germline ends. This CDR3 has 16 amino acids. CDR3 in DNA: TGTGCCAGCAGTGGCCTGTCTTGGGCAGATTCCTACGAGCAGTACTTC. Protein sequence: CASSGLSWADSYEQYF.

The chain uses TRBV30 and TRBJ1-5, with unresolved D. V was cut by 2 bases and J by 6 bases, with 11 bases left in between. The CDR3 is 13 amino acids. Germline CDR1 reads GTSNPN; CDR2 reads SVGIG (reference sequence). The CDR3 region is CAWSKKGVQPQHF. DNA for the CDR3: TGTGCCTGGAGTAAAAAGGGAGTTCAGCCCCAGCATTTT.

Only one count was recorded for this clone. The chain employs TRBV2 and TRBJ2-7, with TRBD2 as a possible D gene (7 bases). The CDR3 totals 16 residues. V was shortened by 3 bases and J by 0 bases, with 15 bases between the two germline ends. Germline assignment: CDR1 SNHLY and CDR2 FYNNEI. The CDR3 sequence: CASSDLGGARSYEQYF. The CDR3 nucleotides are TGTGCCAGCAGTGATCTGGGGGGGGCCCGCTCCTACGAGCAGTACTTC.

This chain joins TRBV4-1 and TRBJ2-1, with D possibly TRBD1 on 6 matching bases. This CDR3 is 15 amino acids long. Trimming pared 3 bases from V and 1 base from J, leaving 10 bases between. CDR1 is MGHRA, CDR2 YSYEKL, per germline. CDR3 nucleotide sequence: TGCGCCAGCAGCCATTTGGGGGCATCCTACAATGAGCAGTTCTTC. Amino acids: CASSHLGASYNEQFF.

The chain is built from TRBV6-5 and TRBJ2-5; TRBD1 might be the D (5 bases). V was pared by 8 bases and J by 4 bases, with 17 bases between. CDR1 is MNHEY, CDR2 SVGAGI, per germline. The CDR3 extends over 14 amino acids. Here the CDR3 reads CASWGSSRAETQYF. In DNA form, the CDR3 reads TGTGCCAGCTGGGGCTCATCCCGGGCAGAGACCCAGTACTTC.

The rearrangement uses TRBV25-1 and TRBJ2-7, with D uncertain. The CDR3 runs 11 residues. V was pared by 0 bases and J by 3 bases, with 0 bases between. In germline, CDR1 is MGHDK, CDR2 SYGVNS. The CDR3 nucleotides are TGTGCCAGCAGTGAATACTACGAGCAGTACTTC. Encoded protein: CASSEYYEQYF.

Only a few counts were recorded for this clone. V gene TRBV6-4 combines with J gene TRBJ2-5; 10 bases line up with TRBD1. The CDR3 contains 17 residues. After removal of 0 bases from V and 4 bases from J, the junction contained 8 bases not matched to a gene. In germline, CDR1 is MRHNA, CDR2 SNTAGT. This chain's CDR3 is CASSDSPRQGAGETQYF. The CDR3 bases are TGTGCCAGCAGTGACTCGCCTCGACAGGGGGCGGGAGAGACCCAGTACTTC.

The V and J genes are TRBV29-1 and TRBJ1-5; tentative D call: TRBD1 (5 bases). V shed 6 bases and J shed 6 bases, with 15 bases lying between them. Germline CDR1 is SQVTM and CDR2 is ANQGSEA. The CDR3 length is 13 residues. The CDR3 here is CSVGGREGQPQHF. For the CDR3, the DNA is TGCAGCGTGGGGGGGAGGGAAGGTCAGCCCCAGCATTTT.

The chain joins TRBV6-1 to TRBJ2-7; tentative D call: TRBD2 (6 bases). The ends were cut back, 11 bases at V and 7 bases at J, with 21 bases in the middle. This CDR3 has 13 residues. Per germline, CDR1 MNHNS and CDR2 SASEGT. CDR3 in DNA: TGTGCCCCAAGTTTAAGGGCCGGAGGGGAGCAGTACTTC. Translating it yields CAPSLRAGGEQYF.

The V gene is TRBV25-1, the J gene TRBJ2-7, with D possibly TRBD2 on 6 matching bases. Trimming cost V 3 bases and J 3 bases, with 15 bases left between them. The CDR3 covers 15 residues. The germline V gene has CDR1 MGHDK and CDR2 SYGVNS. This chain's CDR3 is CASSDGGIGNYEQYF. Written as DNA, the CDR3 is TGTGCCAGCAGTGACGGCGGGATTGGTAACTACGAGCAGTACTTC.

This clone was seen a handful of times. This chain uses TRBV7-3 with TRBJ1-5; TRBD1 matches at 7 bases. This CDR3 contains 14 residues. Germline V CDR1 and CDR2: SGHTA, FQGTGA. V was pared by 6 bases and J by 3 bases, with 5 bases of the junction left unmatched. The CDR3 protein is CASRSTGSNQPQHF. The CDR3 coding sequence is TGTGCCAGCAGATCGACAGGGTCCAATCAGCCCCAGCATTTT.

The CDR3 region has the DNA TGCGCCAGCAGCCAAGCCGGGACAGGGACTGGAAACACCATATATTTT. Its protein product is CASSQAGTGTGNTIYF. The chain uses TRBV4-3 and TRBJ1-3; TRBD1 matches at 9 bases. The J segment lost 2 bases and the V segment lost 1 base, leaving 3 bases of the junction unmatched. CDR1 LGHNA and CDR2 YSLEER come from the germline V gene. The CDR3 contains 16 residues.